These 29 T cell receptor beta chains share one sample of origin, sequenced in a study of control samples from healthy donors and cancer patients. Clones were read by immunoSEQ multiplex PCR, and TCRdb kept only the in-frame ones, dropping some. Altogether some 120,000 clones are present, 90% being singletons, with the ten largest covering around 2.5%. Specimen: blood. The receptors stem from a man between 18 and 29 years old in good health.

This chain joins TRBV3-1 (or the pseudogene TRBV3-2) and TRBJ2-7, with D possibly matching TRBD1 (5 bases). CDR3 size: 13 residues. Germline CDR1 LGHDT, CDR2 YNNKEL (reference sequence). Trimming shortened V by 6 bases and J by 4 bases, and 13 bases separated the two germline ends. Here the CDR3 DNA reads TGTGCCAGCAGTTCGGAGACAGAGTACGAGCAGTACTTC. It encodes CASSSETEYEQYF.

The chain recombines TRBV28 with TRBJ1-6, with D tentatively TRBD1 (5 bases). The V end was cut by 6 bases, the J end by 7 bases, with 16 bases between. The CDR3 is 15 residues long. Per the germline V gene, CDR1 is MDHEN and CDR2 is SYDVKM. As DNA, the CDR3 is TGTGCCAGCAGCCCCAGCCGGGGGGGAAATTCACCCCTCCACTTT. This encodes CASSPSRGGNSPLHF. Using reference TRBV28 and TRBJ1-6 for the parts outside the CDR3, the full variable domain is DVKVTQSSRYLVKRTGEKVFLECVQDMDHENMFWYRQDPGLGLRLIYFSYDVKMKEKGDIPEGYSVSREKKERFSLILESASTNQTSMYLCASSPSRGGNSPLHFGNGTRLTVT.

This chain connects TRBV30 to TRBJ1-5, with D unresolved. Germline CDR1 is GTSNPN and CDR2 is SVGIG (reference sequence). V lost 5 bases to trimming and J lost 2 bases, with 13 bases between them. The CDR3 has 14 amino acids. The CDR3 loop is CAWADHGGNQPQHF. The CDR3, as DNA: TGTGCCTGGGCGGACCACGGGGGCAATCAGCCCCAGCATTTT. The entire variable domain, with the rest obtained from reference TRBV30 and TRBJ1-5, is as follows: SQTIHQWPATLVQPVGSPLSLECTVEGTSNPNLYWYRQAAGRGLQLLFYSVGIGQISSEVPQNLSASRPQDRQFILSSKKLLLSDSGFYLCAWADHGGNQPQHFGDGTRLSIL.

CDR3 loop: CASSVRATDTQYF. CDR3 DNA: TGTGCCAGCAGCGTCAGGGCGACAGATACGCAGTATTTT. This sequence joins TRBV5-4 and TRBJ2-3, with D possibly being TRBD1 (5 bases). This CDR3 contains 13 residues. The ends were cut back, 4 bases at V and 3 bases at J, with 9 bases in the middle. Germline V gene lookup returns CDR1 SGHNT and CDR2 YYREEE (reference sequence).

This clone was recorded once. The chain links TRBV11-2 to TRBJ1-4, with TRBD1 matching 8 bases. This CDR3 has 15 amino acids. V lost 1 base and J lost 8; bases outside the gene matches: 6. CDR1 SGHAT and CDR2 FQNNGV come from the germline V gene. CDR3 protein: CASSLADRELEKLFF. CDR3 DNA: TGTGCCAGCAGCTTAGCGGACAGGGAACTGGAAAAACTGTTTTTT.

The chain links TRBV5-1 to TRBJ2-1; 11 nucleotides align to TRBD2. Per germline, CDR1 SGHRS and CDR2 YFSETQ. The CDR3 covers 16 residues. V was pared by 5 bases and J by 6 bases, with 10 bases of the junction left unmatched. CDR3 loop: CASRLATSGSSNEQFF. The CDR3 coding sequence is TGCGCCAGCAGACTGGCCACTAGCGGGAGCTCCAATGAGCAGTTCTTC.

The CDR3 nucleotides are TGCGCCAGCAGCCAAGACACAGGGCTCTACAATGAGCAGTTCTTC. It codes for CASSQDTGLYNEQFF. This chain uses TRBV4-3 with TRBJ2-1; TRBD1 might be the D (6 bases). V was trimmed by 0 bases and J by 3 bases, leaving 9 bases between them. Germline CDR1 is LGHNA and CDR2 is YSLEER. The CDR3 is made up of 15 amino acids.

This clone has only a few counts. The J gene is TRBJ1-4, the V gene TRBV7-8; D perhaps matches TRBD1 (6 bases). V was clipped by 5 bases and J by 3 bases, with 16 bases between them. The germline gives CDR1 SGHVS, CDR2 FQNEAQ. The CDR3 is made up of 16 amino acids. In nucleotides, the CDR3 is TGTGCCAGCAGCCGTTCGATGGGGGGCCCTAATGAAAAACTGTTTTTT. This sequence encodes CASSRSMGGPNEKLFF.

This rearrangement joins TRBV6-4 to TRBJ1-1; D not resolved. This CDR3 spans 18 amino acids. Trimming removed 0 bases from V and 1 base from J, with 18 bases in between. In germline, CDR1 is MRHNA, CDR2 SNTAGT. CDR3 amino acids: CASSDSERSSSENTEAFF. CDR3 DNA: TGTGCCAGCAGTGACTCAGAAAGGAGCTCTTCTGAGAACACTGAAGCTTTCTTT.

CDR3 in DNA: TGCGCCAGCAGCCAACCCCTATTGAACACTGAAGCTTTCTTT. Its protein is CASSQPLLNTEAFF. The J gene is TRBJ1-1, the V gene TRBV4-1; unclear D gene. V was cut by 2 bases and J by 0 bases, with 7 bases left in between. Germline values: CDR1 MGHRA, CDR2 YSYEKL. CDR3 length: 14 amino acids.

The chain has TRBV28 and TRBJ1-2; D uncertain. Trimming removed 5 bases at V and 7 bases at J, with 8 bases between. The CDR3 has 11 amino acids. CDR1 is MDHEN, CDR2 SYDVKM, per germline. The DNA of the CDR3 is TGTGCCAGCAGTCTTTCCGCTGGCTACACCTTC. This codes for CASSLSAGYTF.

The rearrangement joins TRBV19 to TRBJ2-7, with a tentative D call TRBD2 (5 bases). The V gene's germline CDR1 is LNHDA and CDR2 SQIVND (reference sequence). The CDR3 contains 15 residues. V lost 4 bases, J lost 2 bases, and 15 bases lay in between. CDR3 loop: CASSTRRGPPYEQYF. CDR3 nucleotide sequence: TGTGCCAGTAGTACGCGCCGGGGTCCGCCCTACGAGCAGTACTTC.

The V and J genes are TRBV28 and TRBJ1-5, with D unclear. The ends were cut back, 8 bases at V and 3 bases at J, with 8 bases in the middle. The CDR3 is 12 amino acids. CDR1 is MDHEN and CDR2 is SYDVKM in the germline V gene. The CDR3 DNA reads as TGTGCCAGCGGCGCGGACAATCAGCCCCAGCATTTT. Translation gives CASGADNQPQHF.

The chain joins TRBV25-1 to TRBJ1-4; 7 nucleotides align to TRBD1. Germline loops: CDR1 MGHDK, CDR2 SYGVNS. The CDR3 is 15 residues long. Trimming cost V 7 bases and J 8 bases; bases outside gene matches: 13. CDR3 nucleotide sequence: TGTGCCAGCAAGGAAGGGGGTACAGGGGAGGAAAAACTGTTTTTT. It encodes CASKEGGTGEEKLFF.

Here the CDR3 reads CASSLGEGASGEQFF. For the CDR3, the DNA is TGCGCCAGCAGCTTGGGCGAGGGAGCGTCTGGTGAGCAGTTCTTC. The gene calls are TRBV5-1 and TRBJ2-1, with TRBD2 as a possible D gene (5 bases). The germline V gene encodes CDR1 SGHRS and CDR2 YFSETQ. The CDR3 runs 15 residues. Trimming shortened V by 0 bases and J by 9 bases, and 16 bases separated the two germline ends.

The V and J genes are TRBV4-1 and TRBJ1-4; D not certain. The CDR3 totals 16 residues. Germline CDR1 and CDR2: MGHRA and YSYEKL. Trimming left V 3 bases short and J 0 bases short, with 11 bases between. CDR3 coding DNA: TGCGCCAGCAGCCAGTTATCGTGGACAACTAATGAAAAACTGTTTTTT. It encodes CASSQLSWTTNEKLFF.

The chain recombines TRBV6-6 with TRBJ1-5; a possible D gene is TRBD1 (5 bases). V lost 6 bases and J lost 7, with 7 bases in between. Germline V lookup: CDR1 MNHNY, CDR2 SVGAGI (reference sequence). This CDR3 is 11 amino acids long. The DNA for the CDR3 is TGTGCCAGCAGAGGGGACCAGCCCCAGCATTTT. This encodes CASRGDQPQHF.

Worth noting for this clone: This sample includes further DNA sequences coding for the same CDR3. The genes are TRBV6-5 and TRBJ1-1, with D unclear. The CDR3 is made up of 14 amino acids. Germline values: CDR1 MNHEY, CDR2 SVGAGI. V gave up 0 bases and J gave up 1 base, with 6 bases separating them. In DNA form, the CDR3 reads TGTGCCAGCAGTTACTCTGGGAGGAACACTGAAGCTTTCTTT. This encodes CASSYSGRNTEAFF.

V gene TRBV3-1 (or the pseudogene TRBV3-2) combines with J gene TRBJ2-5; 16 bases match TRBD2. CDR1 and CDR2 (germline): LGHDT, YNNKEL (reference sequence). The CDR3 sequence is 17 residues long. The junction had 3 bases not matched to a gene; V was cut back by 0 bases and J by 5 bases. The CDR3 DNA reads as TGTGCCAGCAGCCAAGACACGGGACTAGCGGGGGGGGAGACCCAGTACTTC. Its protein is CASSQDTGLAGGETQYF.

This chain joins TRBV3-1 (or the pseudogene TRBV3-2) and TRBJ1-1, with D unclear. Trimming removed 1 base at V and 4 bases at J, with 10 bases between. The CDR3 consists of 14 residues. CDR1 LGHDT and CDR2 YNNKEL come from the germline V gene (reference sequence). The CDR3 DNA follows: TGTGCCAGCAGCCAAGTACTCCGGGGCACTGAAGCTTTCTTT. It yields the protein CASSQVLRGTEAFF.

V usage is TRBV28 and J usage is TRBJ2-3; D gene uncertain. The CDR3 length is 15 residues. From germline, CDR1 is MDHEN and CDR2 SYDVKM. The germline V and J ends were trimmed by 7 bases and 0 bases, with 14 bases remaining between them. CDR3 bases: TGTGCCAGCAAGGTCTCGATGGACAGCACAGATACGCAGTATTTT. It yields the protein CASKVSMDSTDTQYF. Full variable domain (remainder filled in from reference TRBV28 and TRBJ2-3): DVKVTQSSRYLVKRTGEKVFLECVQDMDHENMFWYRQDPGLGLRLIYFSYDVKMKEKGDIPEGYSVSREKKERFSLILESASTNQTSMYLCASKVSMDSTDTQYFGPGTRLTVL.

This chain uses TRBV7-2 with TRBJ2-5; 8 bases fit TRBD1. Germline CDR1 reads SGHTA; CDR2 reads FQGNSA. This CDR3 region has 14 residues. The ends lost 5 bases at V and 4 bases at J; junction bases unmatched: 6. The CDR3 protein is CASSPRGRLETQYF. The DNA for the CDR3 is TGTGCCAGCAGCCCCAGGGGGCGGCTAGAGACCCAGTACTTC.

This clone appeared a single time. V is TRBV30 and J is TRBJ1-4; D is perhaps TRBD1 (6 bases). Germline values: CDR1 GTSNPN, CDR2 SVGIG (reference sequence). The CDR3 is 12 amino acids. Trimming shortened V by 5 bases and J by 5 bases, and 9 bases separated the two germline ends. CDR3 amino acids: CAWGQRNEKLFF. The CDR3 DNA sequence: TGTGCCTGGGGACAGCGAAATGAAAAACTGTTTTTT.

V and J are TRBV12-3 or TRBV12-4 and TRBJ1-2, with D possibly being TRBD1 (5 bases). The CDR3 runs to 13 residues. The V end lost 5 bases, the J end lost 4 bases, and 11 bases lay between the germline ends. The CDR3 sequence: CASSTTGPYGYTF. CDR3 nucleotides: TGTGCCAGCAGTACCACAGGTCCCTATGGCTACACCTTC.

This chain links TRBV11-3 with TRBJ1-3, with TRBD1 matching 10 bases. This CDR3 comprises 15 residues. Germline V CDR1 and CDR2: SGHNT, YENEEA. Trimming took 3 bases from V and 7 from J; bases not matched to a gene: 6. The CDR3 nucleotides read TGTGCCAGCAGCTTTGACAGGGGGCAATTCAACACCATATATTTT. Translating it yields CASSFDRGQFNTIYF.

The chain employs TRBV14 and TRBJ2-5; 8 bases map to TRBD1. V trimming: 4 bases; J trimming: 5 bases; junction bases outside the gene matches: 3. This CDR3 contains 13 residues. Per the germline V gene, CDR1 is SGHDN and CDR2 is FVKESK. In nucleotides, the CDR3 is TGTGCCAGCAGCCCCAGGGGGCAGGAGACCCAGTACTTC. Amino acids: CASSPRGQETQYF.

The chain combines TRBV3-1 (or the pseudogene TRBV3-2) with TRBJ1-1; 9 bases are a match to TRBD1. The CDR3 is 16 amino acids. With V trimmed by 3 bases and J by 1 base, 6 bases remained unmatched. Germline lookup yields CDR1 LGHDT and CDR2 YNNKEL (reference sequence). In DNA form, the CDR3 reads TGTGCCAGCAGCCAGGGGACAGGGCAGGGGAACACTGAAGCTTTCTTT. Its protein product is CASSQGTGQGNTEAFF.

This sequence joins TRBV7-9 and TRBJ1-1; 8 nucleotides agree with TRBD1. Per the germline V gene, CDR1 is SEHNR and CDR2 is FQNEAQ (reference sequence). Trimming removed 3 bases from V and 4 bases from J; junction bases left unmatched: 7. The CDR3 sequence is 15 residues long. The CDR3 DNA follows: TGTGCCAGCAGCTTTACCGACAGGGGCTCCACTGAAGCTTTCTTT. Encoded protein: CASSFTDRGSTEAFF.

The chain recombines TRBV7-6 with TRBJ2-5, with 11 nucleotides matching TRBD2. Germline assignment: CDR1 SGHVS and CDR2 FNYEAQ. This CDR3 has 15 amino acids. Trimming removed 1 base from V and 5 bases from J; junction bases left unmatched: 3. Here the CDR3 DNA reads TGTGCCAGCAGCTTAGGACTAGCGGGAATGGAGACCCAGTACTTC. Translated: CASSLGLAGMETQYF.